The subject of this entry is one T cell receptor (beta chain). This clone occurred once. No cognate antigen has been identified for it. No much larger clone is present one base from it, and per-base qualities are unavailable. The sample belongs to a study of OX40 agonist ivuxolimab in advanced cancers. The study in broad terms: Ivuxolimab was an agonistic, fully human IgG2 monoclonal antibody directed against OX40 (CD134), a costimulatory receptor. Intravenous ivuxolimab was administered to patients every 2 weeks at six dose levels: 0.01, 0.1, 0.3, 1.5, 3 and 10 mg/kg. Among the roughly 52 dose-escalation patients, approximately 20 had hepatocellular carcinoma, some 15 melanoma, 9 renal cell carcinoma and 9 head and neck cancer. In the dose-escalation cohort, approximately 82% of patients were male, and the mean age was approximately 55 years, with a range of about 23 to 90. Prior anti-PD-1, anti-PD-L1 or anti-CTLA-4 therapy was permitted, and approximately 40% of dose-escalation patients had received checkpoint inhibitors. Partial responses occurred in three dose-escalation patients, of whom one had hepatocellular carcinoma and two had cutaneous melanoma. The purpose of peripheral TCRbeta sequencing was to test whether ivuxolimab changed TCR sequence diversity and led to clonal T-cell expansion. The monotherapy dose-escalation portion (N ≈ 50 patients) of the phase I ivuxolimab trial is reported in the paper. What the authors observed across the whole study: In the 0.1-3.0 mg/kg groups, partial responders had among the lowest normalized peripheral clonal expansion, particularly in CD8+ T cells. After ivuxolimab, CD8+ T cells had more expanded clones than CD4+ T cells on average. At doses of 0.1 to 3.0 mg/kg, clonal expansion of both CD4+ and CD8+ blood T cells was observed from baseline to week 6. Low levels of normalized T-cell clonal expansion were also seen in some nonresponding patients. Which antigens the clonally expanded peripheral T cells were specific for was not determined.

The trial excluded patients who had a history of autoimmune disease or were on systemic immunosuppression. Peripheral blood for TCR sequencing was drawn from every dose cohort at baseline, at cycle 4 day 1 and at cycle 7 day 1. The samples were drawn from a first-in-human, open-label, multicenter phase I dose-escalation trial of ivuxolimab. Adults with locally advanced or metastatic melanoma, renal cell, hepatocellular, or head and neck squamous cell carcinoma were enrolled in the trial. Before TCR sequencing, CD4+ and CD8+ T cells were separately sorted from peripheral blood. For sequencing of the TCRbeta CDR3 region, genomic DNA was extracted from the sorted cells. The immunoSEQ Assay was used for sequencing of TCRbeta CDR3 regions. TCRdb retrieved this table from immuneACCESS and kept in-frame rearrangements only. Not all clones are present; in checked studies, unresolved V genes account for under half, and no reason is known for the remainder. The sample profile shows tens of thousands of clones; 75% to 85% of them were found once. Approximately 3.3% of the sample is in the top ten clones.

The CDR3, from cysteine to phenylalanine, totals 14 residues. The DNA shown is the 42-base CDR3, in frame from base 1. The germline V and J ends show losses of 4 bases and 6 bases respectively, and no gene match explains 7 bases of the junction. The germline V gene provides CDR1 SGHRS and CDR2 YFSETQ. This receptor was obtained from an adult with an advanced solid tumor such as melanoma, head and neck, liver or kidney cancer. This receptor chain uses TRBV5-1 and TRBJ2-7, with TRBD1 matching 10 junction bases. Sequences were derived from CD4+ or CD8+ T cells sorted from blood, sampled in a trial of the OX40 agonist ivuxolimab. The CDR3 loop reads CASSTGTGVGEQYF. The nucleotide sequence is given as TGCGCCAGCAGCACGGGGACAGGGGTGGGCGAGCAGTACTTC.